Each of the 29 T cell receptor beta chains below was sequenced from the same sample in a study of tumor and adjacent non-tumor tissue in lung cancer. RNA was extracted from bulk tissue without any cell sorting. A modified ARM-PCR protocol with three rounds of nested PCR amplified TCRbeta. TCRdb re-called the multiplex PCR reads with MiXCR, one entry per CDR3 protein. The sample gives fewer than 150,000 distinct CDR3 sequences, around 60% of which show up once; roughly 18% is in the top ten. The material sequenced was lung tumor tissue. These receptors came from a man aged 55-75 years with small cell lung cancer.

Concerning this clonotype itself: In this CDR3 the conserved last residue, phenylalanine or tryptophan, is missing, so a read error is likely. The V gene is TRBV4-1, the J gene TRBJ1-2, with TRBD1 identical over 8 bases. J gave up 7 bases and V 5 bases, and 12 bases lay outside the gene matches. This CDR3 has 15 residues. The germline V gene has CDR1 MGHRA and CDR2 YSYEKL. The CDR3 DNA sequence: TGCGCCAGCAGCACAGGAGGACAGGGTGCGGGTGGCTACACCATC. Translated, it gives CASSTGGQGAGGYTI.

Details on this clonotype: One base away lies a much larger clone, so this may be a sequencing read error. DNA for the CDR3: TGCAATGCTAGCCAGGGGTCCACAGATACGCAGTATTTT. Translation gives CNASQGSTDTQYF. The V and J genes are TRBV20-1 and TRBJ2-3, with D perhaps TRBD1 (6 bases). Germline V gives CDR1 DFQATT, CDR2 SNEGSKA (reference sequence). CDR3 length equals 13 residues.

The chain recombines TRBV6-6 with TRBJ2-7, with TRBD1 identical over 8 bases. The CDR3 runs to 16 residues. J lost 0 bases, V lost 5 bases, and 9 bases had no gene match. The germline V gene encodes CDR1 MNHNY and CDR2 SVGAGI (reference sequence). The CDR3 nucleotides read TGTGCCAGCAGTGACCCCGGGGACAGGAGCTCCTACGAGCAGTACTTC. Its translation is CASSDPGDRSSYEQYF.

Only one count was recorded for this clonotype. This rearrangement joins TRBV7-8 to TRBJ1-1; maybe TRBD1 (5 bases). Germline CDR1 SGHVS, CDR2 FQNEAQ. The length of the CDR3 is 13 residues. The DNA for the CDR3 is TGTGTTAGCAGCTCGCGGGGGGGCACTGAAGCTTTCTTT. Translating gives CVSSSRGGTEAFF.

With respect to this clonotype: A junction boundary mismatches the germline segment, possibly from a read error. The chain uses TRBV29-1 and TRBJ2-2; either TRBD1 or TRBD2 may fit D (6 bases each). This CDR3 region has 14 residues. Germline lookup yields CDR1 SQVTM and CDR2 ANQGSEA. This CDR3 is CSFGRDMNTEELFF. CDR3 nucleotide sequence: TGCAGCTTCGGGCGGGACATGAACACCGAGGAGCTGTTTTTT.

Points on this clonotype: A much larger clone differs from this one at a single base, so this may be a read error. In DNA, the CDR3 is TGCAGTACTCGAGGTGGACTAGCGGGATTCGGAGATACGCAGTATTTT. Translation: CSTRGGLAGFGDTQYF. The J gene is TRBJ2-3, the V gene TRBV20-1, with 12 bases fitting TRBD2. The V and J ends lost 8 bases and 5 bases, in that order; junction bases with no gene match: 14. The germline V gene encodes CDR1 DFQATT and CDR2 SNEGSKA (reference sequence). CDR3 length equals 16 residues.

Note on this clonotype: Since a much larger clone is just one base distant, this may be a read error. The CDR3 DNA sequence: TGTGCCAGCGGCTGGGGTCACAGGACAGATACGCAGTATTTT. It specifies CASGWGHRTDTQYF. V usage is TRBV6-5 and J usage is TRBJ2-3; D is perhaps TRBD1 (5 bases). Trimming removed 8 bases at V and 3 bases at J, with 15 bases between. From germline, CDR1 is MNHEY and CDR2 SVGAGI. The CDR3 runs to 14 residues.

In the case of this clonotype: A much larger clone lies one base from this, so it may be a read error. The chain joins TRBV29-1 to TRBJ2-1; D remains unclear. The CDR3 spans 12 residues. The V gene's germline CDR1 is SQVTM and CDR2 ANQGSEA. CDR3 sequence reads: CSVSRIFDELFF. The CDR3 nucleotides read TGCAGCGTGTCGAGGATTTTCGATGAGCTGTTCTTC.

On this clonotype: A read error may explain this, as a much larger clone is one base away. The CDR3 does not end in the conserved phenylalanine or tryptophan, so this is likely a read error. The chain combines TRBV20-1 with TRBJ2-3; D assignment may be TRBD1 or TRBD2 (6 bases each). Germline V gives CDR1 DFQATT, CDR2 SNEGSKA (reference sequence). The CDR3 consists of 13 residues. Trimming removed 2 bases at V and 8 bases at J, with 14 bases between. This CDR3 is CSARNRGQGTQYL. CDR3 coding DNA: TGCAGTGCTAGAAATCGGGGGCAGGGTACGCAGTATCTT.

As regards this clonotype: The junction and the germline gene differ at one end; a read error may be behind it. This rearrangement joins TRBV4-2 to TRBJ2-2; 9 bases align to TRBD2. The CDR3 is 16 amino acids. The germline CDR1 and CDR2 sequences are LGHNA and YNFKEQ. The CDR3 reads CASSLRTSAYTGGLFF. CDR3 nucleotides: TGTGCCAGTAGCCTTCGGACTAGCGCATACACCGGGGGGCTGTTTTTT.

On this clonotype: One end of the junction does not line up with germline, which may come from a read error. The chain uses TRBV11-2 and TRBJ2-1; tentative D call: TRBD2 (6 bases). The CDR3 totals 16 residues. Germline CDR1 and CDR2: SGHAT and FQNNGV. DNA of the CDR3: TGCGCCAGCAGCGTAGCGGCGGGGACCTCCTACTATGAGCAGTTCTTC. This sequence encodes CASSVAAGTSYYEQFF.

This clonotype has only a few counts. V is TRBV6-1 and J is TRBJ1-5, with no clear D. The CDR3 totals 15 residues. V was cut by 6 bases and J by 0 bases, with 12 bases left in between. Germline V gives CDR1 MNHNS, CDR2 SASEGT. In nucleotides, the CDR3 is TGTGCCAGCAGGGGCCAAATCTCTAGCAATCAGCCCCAGCATTTT. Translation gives CASRGQISSNQPQHF.

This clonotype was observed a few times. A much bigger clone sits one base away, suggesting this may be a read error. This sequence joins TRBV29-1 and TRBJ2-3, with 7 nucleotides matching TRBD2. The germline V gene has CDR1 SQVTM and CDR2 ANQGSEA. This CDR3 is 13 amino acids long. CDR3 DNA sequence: TGCAGCGTCGGTACTAGCGAAGGAGATATGCAGTATTTT. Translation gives CSVGTSEGDMQYF.

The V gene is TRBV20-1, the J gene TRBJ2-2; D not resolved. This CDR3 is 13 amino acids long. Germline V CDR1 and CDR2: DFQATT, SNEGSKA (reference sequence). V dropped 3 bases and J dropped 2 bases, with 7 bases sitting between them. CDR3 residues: CSARVSNTGELFF. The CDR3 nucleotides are TGCAGTGCTAGGGTCAGCAACACCGGGGAGCTGTTTTTT.

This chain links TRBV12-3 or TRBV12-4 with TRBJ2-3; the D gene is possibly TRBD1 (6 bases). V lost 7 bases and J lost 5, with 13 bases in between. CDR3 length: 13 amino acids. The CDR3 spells CASTDTGRDTQYF. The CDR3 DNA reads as TGTGCCAGCACGGATACAGGGCGAGATACGCAGTATTTT.

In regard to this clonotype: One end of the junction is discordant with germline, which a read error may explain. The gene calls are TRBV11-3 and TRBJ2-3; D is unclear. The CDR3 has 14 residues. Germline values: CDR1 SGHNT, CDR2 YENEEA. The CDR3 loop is CDSSSPGRTYTQYF. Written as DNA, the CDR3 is TGTGACAGTAGCTCCCCAGGTCGCACATATACGCAGTATTTT.

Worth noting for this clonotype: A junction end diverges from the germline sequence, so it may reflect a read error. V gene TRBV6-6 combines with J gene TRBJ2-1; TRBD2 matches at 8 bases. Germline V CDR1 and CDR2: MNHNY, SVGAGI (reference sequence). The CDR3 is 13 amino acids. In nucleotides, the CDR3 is TGTGCCAGCAGCGGGAGGGCAGGCAATGAGCATTTCTTC. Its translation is CASSGRAGNEHFF.

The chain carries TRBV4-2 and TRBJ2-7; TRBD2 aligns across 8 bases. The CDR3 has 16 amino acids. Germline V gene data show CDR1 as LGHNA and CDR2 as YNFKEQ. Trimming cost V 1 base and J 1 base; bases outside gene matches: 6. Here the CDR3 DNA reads TGTGCCAGCAGCCAAGGTCCGGGAGGGAGATCCTACGAGCAGTACTTC. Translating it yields CASSQGPGGRSYEQYF.

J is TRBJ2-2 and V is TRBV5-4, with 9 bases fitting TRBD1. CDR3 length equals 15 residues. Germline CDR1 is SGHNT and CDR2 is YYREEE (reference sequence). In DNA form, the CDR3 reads TGTACCAACAGCTTCGGGACAGGGCGCTCCGGGGAGCTGTTTTTT. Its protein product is CTNSFGTGRSGELFF.

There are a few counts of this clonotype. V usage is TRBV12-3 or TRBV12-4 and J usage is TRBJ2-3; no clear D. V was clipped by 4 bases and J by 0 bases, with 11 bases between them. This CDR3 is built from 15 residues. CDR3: CASSSTLFSTDTQYF. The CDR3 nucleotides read TGTGCCAGCAGTTCGACTCTATTTAGCACAGATACGCAGTATTTT.

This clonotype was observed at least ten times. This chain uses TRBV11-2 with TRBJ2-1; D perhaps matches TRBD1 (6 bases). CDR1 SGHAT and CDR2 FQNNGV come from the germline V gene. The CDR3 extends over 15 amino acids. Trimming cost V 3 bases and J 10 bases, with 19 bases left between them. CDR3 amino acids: CASSFIQGLSGEQFF. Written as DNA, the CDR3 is TGTGCCAGCAGCTTTATTCAGGGGTTGTCAGGAGAGCAGTTCTTC.

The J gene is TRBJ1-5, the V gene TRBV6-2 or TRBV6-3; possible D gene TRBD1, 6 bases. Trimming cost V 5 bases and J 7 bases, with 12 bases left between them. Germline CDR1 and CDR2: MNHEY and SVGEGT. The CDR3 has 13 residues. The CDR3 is CASSQQGGQPQHF. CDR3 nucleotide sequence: TGTGCCAGCAGTCAACAGGGTGGGCAGCCCCAGCATTTT.

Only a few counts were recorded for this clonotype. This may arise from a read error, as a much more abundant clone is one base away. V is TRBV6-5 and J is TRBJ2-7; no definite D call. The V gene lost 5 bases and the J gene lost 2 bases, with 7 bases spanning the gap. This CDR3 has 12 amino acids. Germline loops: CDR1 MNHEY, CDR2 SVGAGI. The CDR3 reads CASSPITYEQYF. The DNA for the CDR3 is TGTGCCAGCAGTCCCATCACCTACGAGCAGTACTTC.

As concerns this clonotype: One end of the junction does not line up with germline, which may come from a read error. The CDR3 DNA is TGTGTCAGCAGCTTCCATCTAGCGGCTGAGCAGTTCTTC. The encoded protein is CVSSFHLAAEQFF. This rearrangement joins TRBV11-2 to TRBJ2-1, with 7 bases aligning to TRBD2. From germline, CDR1 is SGHAT and CDR2 FQNNGV. The CDR3 is 13 residues long.

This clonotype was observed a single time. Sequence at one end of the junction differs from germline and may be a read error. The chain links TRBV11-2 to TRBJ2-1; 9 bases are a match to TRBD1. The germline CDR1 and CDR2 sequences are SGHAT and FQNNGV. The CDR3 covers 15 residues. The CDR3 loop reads CVSSLTGGTYNEQFF. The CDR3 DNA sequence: TGTGTCAGCAGCTTAACAGGGGGCACATACAATGAGCAGTTCTTC.

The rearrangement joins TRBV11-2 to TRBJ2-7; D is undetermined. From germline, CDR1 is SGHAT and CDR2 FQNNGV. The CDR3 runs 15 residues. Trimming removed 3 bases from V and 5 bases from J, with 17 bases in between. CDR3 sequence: CASSLDLMATNEQYV. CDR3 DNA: TGTGCCAGCAGCTTGGACCTCATGGCTACCAACGAGCAGTACGTC.

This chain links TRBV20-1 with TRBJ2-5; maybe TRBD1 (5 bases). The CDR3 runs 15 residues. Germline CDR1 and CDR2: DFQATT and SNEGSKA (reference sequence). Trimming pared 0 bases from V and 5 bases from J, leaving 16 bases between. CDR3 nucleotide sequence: TGCAGTGCTAGAGATTCTAACAGGTTCGAGGAGACCCAGTACTTC. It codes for CSARDSNRFEETQYF.

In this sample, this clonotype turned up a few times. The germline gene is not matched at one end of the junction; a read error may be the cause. For the CDR3, the DNA is TGTGCCAGCAGCCGGACTGGCGGGAGAGATACGCACTATTTT. As protein: CASSRTGGRDTHYF. V is TRBV11-3 and J is TRBJ2-3; TRBD2 matches 7 bases. The CDR3 spans 14 residues. The germline V gene encodes CDR1 SGHNT and CDR2 YENEEA.

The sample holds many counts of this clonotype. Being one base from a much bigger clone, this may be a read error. The CDR3 DNA reads TGTGCCAGCAGCTTCCGACAGAGACTGAACACCGGGGAGCTGTTTTTT. Protein sequence: CASSFRQRLNTGELFF. This chain connects TRBV11-2 to TRBJ2-2, with D possibly TRBD1 on 5 matching bases. V was shortened by 3 bases and J by 1 base, with 12 bases between the two germline ends. The germline V gene encodes CDR1 SGHAT and CDR2 FQNNGV. This CDR3 has 16 residues.